Presented here are 4 T cell receptor beta chains from one specimen sequenced in a study of persistence of HIV-infected CD4 T cells. The immunoSEQ assay was version 4, run in survey mode. Data came from immunoSEQ multiplex PCR; TCRdb stores just in-frame clones and leaves some out. The table has tens of thousands of clones, 70% to 80% seen once. An overlapping HIV-1 Gag peptide pool stimulated these cells at 0.75 to 1 ug/peptide/mL. CD40L-negative CD69-negative CD45RO-high memory CD4+ T cells were sorted as populations depleted of antigen-responding cells. Antigens of these TCRs are unknown. The input for sequencing was CD4+ T cells sorted from PBMCs after approximately 20-hour stimulation, taken from a patient who received antiretroviral therapy. These receptor sequences come from an adult man with HIV who was CMV-seropositive.

The chain combines TRBV7-9 with TRBJ1-1; 9 nucleotides align to TRBD1. The J segment lost 1 base and the V segment lost 1 base, leaving 10 bases of the junction unmatched. The CDR3 extends over 18 amino acids. Germline CDR1 SEHNR, CDR2 FQNEAQ (reference sequence). The CDR3 loop reads CASSLVRGTGSGNTEAFF. Here the CDR3 DNA reads TGTGCCAGCAGCTTAGTTCGAGGGACAGGGTCGGGGAACACTGAAGCTTTCTTT.

This chain uses TRBV29-1 with TRBJ1-1; no clear D. Germline CDR1 SQVTM, CDR2 ANQGSEA. V lost 4 bases, J lost 4 bases, and 7 bases lay in between. The CDR3 spans 11 residues. CDR3 bases: TGCAGCGTTGTTACTACCACTGAAGCTTTCTTT. Its protein product is CSVVTTTEAFF.

V and J are TRBV7-2 and TRBJ1-1; D remains ambiguous. The CDR3 loop spans 15 amino acids. Germline V gene data show CDR1 as SGHTA and CDR2 as FQGNSA. Between the trimmed V and J ends, which lost 5 bases and 7 bases, there was a span of 20 bases. The CDR3 reads CASSADRAEWGEAFF. In DNA, the CDR3 is TGTGCCAGCAGCGCCGACCGGGCAGAGTGGGGTGAAGCTTTCTTT.

The chain joins TRBV7-9 to TRBJ2-1; weak D call: TRBD1 (6 bases). The V gene's germline CDR1 is SEHNR and CDR2 FQNEAQ (reference sequence). V gave up 1 base and J gave up 0 bases, with 13 bases separating them. This CDR3 has 17 amino acids. CDR3 sequence: CASSLGDRGGSYNEQFF. The CDR3 DNA sequence: TGTGCCAGCAGCTTAGGCGATCGAGGGGGCTCCTACAATGAGCAGTTCTTC.